The 16 T cell receptor beta chains in this list originate from one sample, sequenced in a study of cytomegalovirus exposure and HLA in healthy donors. PCR employed 60 Vbeta and 13 Jbeta primers. TCRdb's copy holds only in-frame clones and misses some; the assay was immunoSEQ multiplex PCR. There are over 150,000 clones in the sample; approximately 70% occur only once, and less than 3.5% lies in the top ten. The specimen was PBMCs. Receptors were obtained from a woman aged 40 to 50 in good health and CMV-seropositive.

This chain links TRBV5-1 with TRBJ2-5; the match to TRBD2 covers 16 bases. V dropped 3 bases and J dropped 4; count of bases not matched to a gene: 6. The length of the CDR3 is 17 residues. Germline V gene sequence: CDR1 SGHRS, CDR2 YFSETQ. CDR3 sequence reads: CASSSRGLAGGAETQYF. Here the CDR3 DNA reads TGCGCCAGCAGCTCGCGGGGACTAGCGGGAGGGGCAGAGACCCAGTACTTC.

The sample holds a few counts of this clone. The J gene is TRBJ2-7, the V gene TRBV6-6; D may be TRBD1 (5 bases). The CDR3 sequence is 14 residues long. V was clipped by 5 bases and J by 4 bases, with 15 bases between them. Germline V gene lookup returns CDR1 MNHNY and CDR2 SVGAGI (reference sequence). Written as DNA, the CDR3 is TGTGCCAGCAGTCCACTGGACATCCTTTACGAGCAGTACTTC. The encoded protein is CASSPLDILYEQYF.

The chain employs TRBV19 and TRBJ1-5; D uncertain. From germline, CDR1 is LNHDA and CDR2 SQIVND (reference sequence). The length of the CDR3 is 17 residues. Trimming took off 1 base at V and 0 bases at J, with 13 bases between the two ends. DNA of the CDR3: TGTGCCAGTAGTATAGTCGTCAGTTTAAGTAGCAATCAGCCCCAGCATTTT. Translation gives CASSIVVSLSSNQPQHF.

This chain connects TRBV2 to TRBJ2-2, with D hard to call. The germline V gene has CDR1 SNHLY and CDR2 FYNNEI. The germline V and J ends were trimmed by 3 bases and 7 bases, with 9 bases remaining between them. This CDR3 comprises 13 residues. CDR3: CASSDQDNGELFF. CDR3 coding DNA: TGTGCCAGCAGTGATCAGGATAACGGGGAGCTGTTTTTT.

The J gene is TRBJ2-7, the V gene TRBV5-6; the D gene is possibly TRBD2 (5 bases). This CDR3 contains 14 residues. Trimming shortened V by 1 base and J by 0 bases, and 8 bases separated the two germline ends. Germline V CDR1 and CDR2: SGHDT, YYEEEE. CDR3 DNA: TGTGCCAGCAGCTTGCCGGGGAGCTCCTACGAGCAGTACTTC. Protein: CASSLPGSSYEQYF.

V is TRBV18 and J is TRBJ1-1; D unresolved. CDR3 length: 14 residues. Trimming shortened V by 3 bases and J by 1 base, and 9 bases separated the two germline ends. CDR1 and CDR2 from the germline V gene are KGHSH and LQKENI. The chain's CDR3 is CASSPTESNTEAFF. CDR3 DNA: TGTGCCAGCTCACCCACGGAGTCGAACACTGAAGCTTTCTTT.

On this clone: Germline and junction disagree at one end, which may indicate a read error. This chain uses TRBV6-6 with TRBJ1-2, with TRBD1 matching 7 bases. This CDR3 is 14 amino acids long. In germline, CDR1 is MNHNY, CDR2 SVGAGI (reference sequence). The CDR3 DNA reads as TGTGCCAGCAGCTACTCCGCCACAGGGGTTAGCTACACCTTC. Translated: CASSYSATGVSYTF.

The V gene is TRBV2, the J gene TRBJ1-1, with 9 bases aligning to TRBD1. This CDR3 comprises 13 residues. Germline CDR1 SNHLY, CDR2 FYNNEI. V shed 5 bases, J shed 7 bases, and the junction held 5 bases outside the gene matches. For the CDR3, the DNA is TGTGCCAGCAGTAGGACAGGGGAAAGTGAAGCTTTCTTT. This codes for CASSRTGESEAFF. Supplemented by reference TRBV2 and TRBJ1-1, the full variable domain reads EPEVTQTPSHQVTQMGQEVILRCVPISNHLYFYWYRQILGQKVEFLVSFYNNEISEKSEIFDDQFSVERPDGSNFTLKIRSTKLEDSAMYFCASSRTGESEAFFGQGTRLTVV.

V is TRBV7-3 and J is TRBJ2-7; D might be TRBD1 (6 bases). V was cut by 5 bases and J by 6 bases, with 11 bases left in between. Germline values: CDR1 SGHTA, CDR2 FQGTGA. The CDR3 consists of 12 residues. The CDR3 DNA follows: TGTGCCAGCAGCCAACAGGGTAGCGAGCAGTACTTC. As protein: CASSQQGSEQYF.

This chain links TRBV19 with TRBJ2-7, with a possible D match to TRBD1 (6 bases). V gave up 4 bases and J gave up 6 bases, with 16 bases separating them. The CDR3 extends over 14 amino acids. Germline lookup yields CDR1 LNHDA and CDR2 SQIVND (reference sequence). CDR3 amino acids: CASSTGTGSGEQYF. Here the CDR3 DNA reads TGTGCCAGTAGTACCGGTACAGGGTCGGGCGAGCAGTACTTC.

This chain joins TRBV10-3 and TRBJ2-2; D is perhaps TRBD1 (6 bases). The V gene lost 4 bases and the J gene lost 0 bases, with 12 bases spanning the gap. The CDR3 loop spans 16 amino acids. Germline CDR1 ENHRY, CDR2 SYGVKD. In DNA form, the CDR3 reads TGTGCCATCAGTGCAACCGGGACACCGAACACCGGGGAGCTGTTTTTT. Translating it yields CAISATGTPNTGELFF.

The gene calls are TRBV29-1 and TRBJ1-2; D is possibly TRBD1 (5 bases). V dropped 7 bases and J dropped 8 bases, with 8 bases sitting between them. Germline V gene sequence: CDR1 SQVTM, CDR2 ANQGSEA. The CDR3 contains 9 residues. DNA for the CDR3: TGCAGCGGGGACTCCGGCTACACCTTC. This gives the protein CSGDSGYTF.

The genes are TRBV14 and TRBJ2-1, with a tentative D call TRBD2 (6 bases). CDR1 SGHDN and CDR2 FVKESK come from the germline V gene. The CDR3 runs 15 residues. The ends were cut back, 5 bases at V and 4 bases at J, with 15 bases in the middle. This chain's CDR3 is CASSSDYRAYNEQFF. The DNA of the CDR3 is TGTGCCAGCAGCTCGGACTACCGGGCGTACAATGAGCAGTTCTTC.

The V gene is TRBV28, the J gene TRBJ1-5; D gene ambiguous. This CDR3 has 13 residues. The V end was cut by 7 bases, the J end by 6 bases, with 13 bases between. Germline lookup yields CDR1 MDHEN and CDR2 SYDVKM. CDR3 DNA sequence: TGTGCCAGCACCCCCAGTAGCGCTCAGCCCCAGCATTTT. As protein: CASTPSSAQPQHF.

The rearrangement uses TRBV6-5 and TRBJ1-2; D might be TRBD1 (6 bases). Germline values: CDR1 MNHEY, CDR2 SVGAGI. V was shortened by 4 bases and J by 6 bases, with 15 bases between the two germline ends. This CDR3 comprises 14 residues. DNA of the CDR3: TGTGCCAGCAGTTTACCAGACAGGAGCCATGGCTACACCTTC. Amino acids: CASSLPDRSHGYTF.

This clone was seen only once. The genes are TRBV25-1 and TRBJ2-7; D is perhaps TRBD1 (6 bases). V lost 5 bases to trimming and J lost 11 bases, with 13 bases between them. The CDR3 sequence is 11 residues long. The germline gives CDR1 MGHDK, CDR2 SYGVNS. The CDR3 loop reads CASSSRDKEYF. DNA of the CDR3: TGTGCCAGCAGTAGCCGGGACAAGGAGTACTTC.